This entry describes one T cell receptor beta chain. As yet, its antigen is unknown. TCRdb independently ran MiXCR on the multiplex PCR reads; one entry per CDR3 protein. Of roughly 16,000 distinct CDR3 sequences in the sample, over 55% were seen once. This CDR3 has 13 residues. V lost 5 bases and J lost 4, with 9 bases in between. Looked up from germline, CDR1 is SEHNR and CDR2 is FQNEAQ (reference sequence). These data come from a study of breast tumors, draining lymph nodes, adjacent tissues. Overall study findings and caveats: Findings are consistent with lymph node origin and intratumoral expansion of most tumor T cells. Compared with lymph nodes, tumors were less diverse; compared with nontumor tissue, more. The lymph node origin of tumor T cells was framed as consistent with a hypothesis, not demonstrated.

Specimen: tumor-adjacent breast tissue. The chain combines TRBV7-9 with TRBJ1-3, with D possibly TRBD1 on 6 matching bases. The TCR originated in a female donor with breast cancer. Some clones in this sample may be carry-over from other donors' samples. The CDR3 coding sequence is TGTGCCAGCAGCAAGGGACAAGGAAACACCATATATTTT. It codes for CASSKGQGNTIYF.